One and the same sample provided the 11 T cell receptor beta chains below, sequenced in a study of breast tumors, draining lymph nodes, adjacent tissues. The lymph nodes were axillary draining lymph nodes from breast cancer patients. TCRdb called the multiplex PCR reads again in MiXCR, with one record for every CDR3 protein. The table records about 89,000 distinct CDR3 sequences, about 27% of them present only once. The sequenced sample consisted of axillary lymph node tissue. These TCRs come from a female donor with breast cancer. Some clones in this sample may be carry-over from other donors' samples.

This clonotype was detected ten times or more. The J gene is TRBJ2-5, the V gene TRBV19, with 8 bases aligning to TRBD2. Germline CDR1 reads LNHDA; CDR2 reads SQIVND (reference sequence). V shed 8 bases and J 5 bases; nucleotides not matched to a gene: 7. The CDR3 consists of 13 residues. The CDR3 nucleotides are TGTGCCAGTCGGGAGGGCGGGGGTGAGACCCAGTACTTC. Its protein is CASREGGGETQYF.

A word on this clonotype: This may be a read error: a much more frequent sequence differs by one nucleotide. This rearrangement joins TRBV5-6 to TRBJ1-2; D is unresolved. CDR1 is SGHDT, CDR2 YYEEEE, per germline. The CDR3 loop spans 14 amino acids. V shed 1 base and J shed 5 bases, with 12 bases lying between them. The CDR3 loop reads CASSLSPTDYGYTF. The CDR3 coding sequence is TGTGCCAGCAGCTTGTCACCCACGGATTATGGCTACACCTTC.

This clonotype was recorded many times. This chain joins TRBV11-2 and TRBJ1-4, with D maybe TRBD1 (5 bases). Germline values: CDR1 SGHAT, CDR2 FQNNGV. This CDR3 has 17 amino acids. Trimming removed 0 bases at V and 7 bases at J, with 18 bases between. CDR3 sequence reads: CASSLDSARALGEKLFF. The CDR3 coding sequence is TGTGCCAGCAGCTTAGATTCCGCCAGGGCCCTAGGTGAAAAACTGTTTTTT.

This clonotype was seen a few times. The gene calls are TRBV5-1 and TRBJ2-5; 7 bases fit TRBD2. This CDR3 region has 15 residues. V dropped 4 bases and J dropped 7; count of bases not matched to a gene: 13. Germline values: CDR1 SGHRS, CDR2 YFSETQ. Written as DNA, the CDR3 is TGCGCCAGCAGCCCTAGGGACTACCTGTATGGGACCCAGTACTTC. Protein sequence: CASSPRDYLYGTQYF.

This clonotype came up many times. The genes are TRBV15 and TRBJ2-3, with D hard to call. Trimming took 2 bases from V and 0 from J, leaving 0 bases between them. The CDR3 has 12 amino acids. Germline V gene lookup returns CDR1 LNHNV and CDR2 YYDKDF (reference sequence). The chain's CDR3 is CATSRSTDTQYF. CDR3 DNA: TGTGCCACCAGCAGAAGCACAGATACGCAGTATTTT. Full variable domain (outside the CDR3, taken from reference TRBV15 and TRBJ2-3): DAMVIQNPRYQVTQFGKPVTLSCSQTLNHNVMYWYQQKSSQAPKLLFHYYDKDFNNEADTPDNFQSRRPNTSFCFLDIRSPGLGDTAMYLCATSRSTDTQYFGPGTRLTVL.

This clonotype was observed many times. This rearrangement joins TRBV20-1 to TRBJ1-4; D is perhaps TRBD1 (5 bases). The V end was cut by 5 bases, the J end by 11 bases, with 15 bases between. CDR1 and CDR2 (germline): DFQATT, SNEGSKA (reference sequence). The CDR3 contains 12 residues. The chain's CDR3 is CSAPDQGQKLFF. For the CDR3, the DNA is TGCAGTGCTCCAGATCAGGGTCAGAAACTGTTTTTT.

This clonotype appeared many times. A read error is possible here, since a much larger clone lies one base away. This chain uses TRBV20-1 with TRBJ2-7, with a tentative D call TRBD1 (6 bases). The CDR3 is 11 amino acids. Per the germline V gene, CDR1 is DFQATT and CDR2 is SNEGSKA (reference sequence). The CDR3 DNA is TGCAGTGGTCAGGGGACGTACGAGCAGTCCTTC. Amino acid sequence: CSGQGTYEQSF.

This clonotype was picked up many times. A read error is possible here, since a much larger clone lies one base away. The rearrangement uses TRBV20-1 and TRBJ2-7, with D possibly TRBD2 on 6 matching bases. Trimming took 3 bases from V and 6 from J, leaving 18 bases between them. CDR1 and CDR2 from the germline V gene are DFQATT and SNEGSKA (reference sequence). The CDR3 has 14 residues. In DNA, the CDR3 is TGCAGTGCTAGTGAAGGCGGGACGGGCTCCGAGCAGTACTTC. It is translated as CSASEGGTGSEQYF.

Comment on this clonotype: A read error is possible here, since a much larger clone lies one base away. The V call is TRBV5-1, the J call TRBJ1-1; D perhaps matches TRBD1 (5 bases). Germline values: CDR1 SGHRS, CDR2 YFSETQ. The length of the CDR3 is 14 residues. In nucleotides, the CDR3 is TGCGCCCGCAGCCTACCCACAGGCAACACTGAAGCTTTCTTT. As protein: CARSLPTGNTEAFF. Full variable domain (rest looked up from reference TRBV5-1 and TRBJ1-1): KAGVTQTPRYLIKTRGQQVTLSCSPISGHRSVSWYQQTPGQGLQFLFEYFSETQRNKGNFPGRFSGRQFSNSRSEMNVSTLELGDSALYLCARSLPTGNTEAFFGQGTRLTVV.

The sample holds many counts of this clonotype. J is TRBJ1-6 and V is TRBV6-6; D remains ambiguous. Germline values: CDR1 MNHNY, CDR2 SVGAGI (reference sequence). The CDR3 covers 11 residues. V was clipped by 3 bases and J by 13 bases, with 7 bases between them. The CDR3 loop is CASSYLGPLHF. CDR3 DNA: TGTGCCAGCAGTTATTTAGGGCCCCTCCACTTT.

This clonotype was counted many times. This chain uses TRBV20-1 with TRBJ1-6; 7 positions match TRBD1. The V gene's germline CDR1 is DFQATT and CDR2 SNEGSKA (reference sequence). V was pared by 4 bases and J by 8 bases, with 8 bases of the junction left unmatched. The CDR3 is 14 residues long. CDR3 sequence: CSATRGDRDSPLHF. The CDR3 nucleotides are TGCAGTGCTACGAGGGGAGACAGGGATTCACCCCTCCACTTT.